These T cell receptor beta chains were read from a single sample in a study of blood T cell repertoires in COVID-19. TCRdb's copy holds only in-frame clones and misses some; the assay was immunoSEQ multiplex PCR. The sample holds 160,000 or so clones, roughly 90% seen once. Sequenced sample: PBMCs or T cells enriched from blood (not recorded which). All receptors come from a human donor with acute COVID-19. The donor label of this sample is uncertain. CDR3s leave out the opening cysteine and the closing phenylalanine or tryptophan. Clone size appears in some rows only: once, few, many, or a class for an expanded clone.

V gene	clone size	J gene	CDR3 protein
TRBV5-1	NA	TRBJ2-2	ASSSGLAGVTTGELF
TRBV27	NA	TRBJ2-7	ASSLGTAYEQY
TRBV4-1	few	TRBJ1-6	ASSQPRQGRHSPLH
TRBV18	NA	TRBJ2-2	ASSPIGQGALAGELF
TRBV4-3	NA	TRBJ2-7	ASSQDRAGGAYEQY
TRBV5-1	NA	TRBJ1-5	ASSFLPGGGQPQH
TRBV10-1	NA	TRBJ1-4	ASRGGTGKLF
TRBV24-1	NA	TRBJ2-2	ATSDMTGEAGELF
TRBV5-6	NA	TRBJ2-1	ASSLSITPNNEQF
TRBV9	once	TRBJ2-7	ASSAQGQGYEQY
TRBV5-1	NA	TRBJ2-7	ASSPSGVTYEQY
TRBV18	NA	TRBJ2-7	ASSPIGQLNEQY
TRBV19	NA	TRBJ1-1	ASTPGTLNTEAF
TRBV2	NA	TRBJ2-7	ASSEGSGGGYEQY
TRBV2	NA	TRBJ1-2	ASSAQDGGGRTGYT
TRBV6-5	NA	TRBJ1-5	ASSYLQGRPQH
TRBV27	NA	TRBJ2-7	ASSLTGSYEQY
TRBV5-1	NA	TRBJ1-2	ASSPWDSLNYGYT
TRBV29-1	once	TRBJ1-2	SVARDAYGYT
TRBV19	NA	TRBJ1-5	ASSMYQGIGSNQPQH
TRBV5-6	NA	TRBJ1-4	ASSLAGAREKLF
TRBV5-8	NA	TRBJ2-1	ASSLLRGPSGNEQF
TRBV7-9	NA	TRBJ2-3	ASSDGEGVTGTDTQY
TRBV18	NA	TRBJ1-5	ASSLSGDNQPQH
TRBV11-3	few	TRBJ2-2	ASSFFSNTGELF
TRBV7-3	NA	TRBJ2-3	ASSPSGGTDTQY
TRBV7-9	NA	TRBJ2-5	ASSSQGETQY
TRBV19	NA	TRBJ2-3	ASSLLAGGSTDTQY
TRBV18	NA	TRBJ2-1	ASSPGSLAENNEQF
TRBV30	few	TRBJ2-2	AWTARGYTGELF
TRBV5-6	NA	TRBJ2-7	ASSLGGPGTDPNEQY
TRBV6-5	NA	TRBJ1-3	ASNQDSGNTIY
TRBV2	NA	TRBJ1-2	ASSEVGDYGYT
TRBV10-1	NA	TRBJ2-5	ASSETNQETQY
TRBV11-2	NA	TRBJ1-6	ASSFREAPLH
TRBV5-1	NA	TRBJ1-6	ASSFSGTNSNSPLH
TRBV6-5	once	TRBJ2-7	ASSYSGDSSSYEQY
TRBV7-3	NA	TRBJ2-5	ASSLWEQETQY
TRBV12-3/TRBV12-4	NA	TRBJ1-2	ASSSGTYGYT
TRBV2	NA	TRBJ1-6	ASSENGRYNSPLH
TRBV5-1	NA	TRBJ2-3	ASSLDTGSTDTQY
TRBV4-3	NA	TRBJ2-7	ASSQDLAATYEQY
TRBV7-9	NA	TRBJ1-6	ASTGWGGNSPLH
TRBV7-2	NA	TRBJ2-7	ASSLRGTSGGSEEQY
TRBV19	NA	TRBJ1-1	ASSSDRPEAF
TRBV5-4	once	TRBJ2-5	ASRRGASGVGLETQY
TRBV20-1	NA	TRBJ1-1	SARRRGQAF
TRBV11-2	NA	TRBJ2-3	ASSLGSPVQGTQY
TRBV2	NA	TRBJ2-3	ASSEERGTDTQY
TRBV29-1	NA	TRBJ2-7	SITSSSYEQY
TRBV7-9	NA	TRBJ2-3	ATREGDTQY
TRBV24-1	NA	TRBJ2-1	ATSDRTGGYNEQF
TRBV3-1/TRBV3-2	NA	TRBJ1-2	ASSRGNGGYT
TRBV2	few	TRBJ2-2	ASRKGQGINTGELF
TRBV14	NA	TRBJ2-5	ASSPGTGGETQY
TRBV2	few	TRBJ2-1	ASRTGAVEQF
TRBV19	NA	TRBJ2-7	ASSIEVQGGDEQY
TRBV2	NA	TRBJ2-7	ASSLEGGPYEQY
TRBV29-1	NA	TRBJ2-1	SVERDSGNEQF